This is a list of T cell receptor beta chains from one sample in a study of CD8 T cells in Susac syndrome. TCRdb processed the immunoSEQ multiplex PCR reads anew with MiXCR; each CDR3 protein has one entry. The sample has 71,000 or so distinct CDR3 sequences, 90% to 95% seen once. The sample consisted of CD4+ T cells from PBMCs. These receptors came from a human donor with Susac syndrome. Each CDR3 is given with its conserved first and last residue. The order of the fields is J gene, V gene, D gene, clone size, CDR3 DNA, CDR3 protein. The D gene is left open where the match is weak. Where a row states a size, it is once, few, many or the class of an expanded clone; other rows omit it.

j_call: TRBJ2-7; v_call: TRBV20-1; d_call: -; clone_size: -; cdr3_nt: TGCAGTGCTACCCCCGCCCTCGAGGTATCCTACGAGCAGTACTTC; cdr3_aa: CSATPALEVSYEQYF
j_call: TRBJ2-7; v_call: TRBV28; d_call: TRBD2; clone_size: -; cdr3_nt: TGTGCCAGCAGTTTGGACGGGGGGAGCTCCTACGAGCAGTACTTC; cdr3_aa: CASSLDGGSSYEQYF
j_call: TRBJ1-5; v_call: TRBV24-1; d_call: -; clone_size: -; cdr3_nt: TGTGCCACCAGTGATTTTGGAGGTCAGCCCCAGCATTTT; cdr3_aa: CATSDFGGQPQHF
j_call: TRBJ2-1; v_call: TRBV12-3/TRBV12-4; d_call: TRBD1; clone_size: -; cdr3_nt: TGTGCCAGCACCGTCCCGGGACAGGGATGGGCGGGGCAGTTCTTC; cdr3_aa: CASTVPGQGWAGQFF
j_call: TRBJ1-4; v_call: TRBV3-1; d_call: -; clone_size: -; cdr3_nt: TGTGCCAGCAGCCAAGTTCGATATGGAAAACTGTTTTTT; cdr3_aa: CASSQVRYGKLFF
j_call: TRBJ1-2; v_call: TRBV7-8; d_call: TRBD1; clone_size: -; cdr3_nt: TGTGCCAGCAGCTTCAGCCGGGACAGGGCCCTCTATGGCTACACCTTC; cdr3_aa: CASSFSRDRALYGYTF
j_call: TRBJ2-7; v_call: TRBV29-1; d_call: -; clone_size: -; cdr3_nt: TGCAGCGTTGTTCTAGGGGACGAGGGCTACGAGCAGTACTTC; cdr3_aa: CSVVLGDEGYEQYF
j_call: TRBJ2-7; v_call: TRBV18; d_call: -; clone_size: -; cdr3_nt: TGTGCCAGCTCACCACCGACTTCCTACGAGCAGTACTTC; cdr3_aa: CASSPPTSYEQYF
j_call: TRBJ1-2; v_call: TRBV12-3/TRBV12-4; d_call: TRBD1; clone_size: -; cdr3_nt: TGTGCCAGCAGTTCGCGGGACAGAAATGGCTACACCTTC; cdr3_aa: CASSSRDRNGYTF
j_call: TRBJ1-2; v_call: TRBV6-5; d_call: -; clone_size: -; cdr3_nt: TGTGCCAGCAGTAGGGGCAATGTGGGTGGCTACACCTTC; cdr3_aa: CASSRGNVGGYTF
j_call: TRBJ1-2; v_call: TRBV28; d_call: -; clone_size: -; cdr3_nt: TGTGCCAGCAGCGCACCGGGGAATTTCGGCTACACCTTC; cdr3_aa: CASSAPGNFGYTF
j_call: TRBJ2-5; v_call: TRBV20-1; d_call: -; clone_size: -; cdr3_nt: TGCAGTGCTAGAGCATCTAGAGGGCGAGGGACCCAGTACTTC; cdr3_aa: CSARASRGRGTQYF
j_call: TRBJ1-4; v_call: TRBV27; d_call: -; clone_size: -; cdr3_nt: TGTGCCAGCAGTGTCCGGGCCCTTAATGAAAAACTGTTTTTT; cdr3_aa: CASSVRALNEKLFF
j_call: TRBJ2-7; v_call: TRBV7-2; d_call: -; clone_size: -; cdr3_nt: TGTGCCAGCAGCTTAGGTTATGACGCCCAAGCCTTTTACGAGCAGTACTTC; cdr3_aa: CASSLGYDAQAFYEQYF
j_call: TRBJ2-1; v_call: TRBV20-1; d_call: TRBD2; clone_size: -; cdr3_nt: TGCAGTGCTAGAGTTCGGACTAGCGTCGGGTCTTCCGGTGAGCAGTTCTTC; cdr3_aa: CSARVRTSVGSSGEQFF
j_call: TRBJ2-2; v_call: TRBV11-3; d_call: -; clone_size: -; cdr3_nt: TGTGCCAGCAGCTTCGGGGGGCTGAACACCGGGGAGCTGTTTTTT; cdr3_aa: CASSFGGLNTGELFF
j_call: TRBJ2-2; v_call: TRBV2; d_call: -; clone_size: -; cdr3_nt: TGTGCCAGCAGTGAAGGTCCCGAGGGCACCGGGGAGCTGTTTTTT; cdr3_aa: CASSEGPEGTGELFF
j_call: TRBJ2-1; v_call: TRBV5-1; d_call: TRBD2; clone_size: -; cdr3_nt: TGCGCCAGCGGTATAGCGGGGGCAGGGGACAATGAGCAGTTCTTC; cdr3_aa: CASGIAGAGDNEQFF
j_call: TRBJ2-5; v_call: TRBV6-1; d_call: -; clone_size: -; cdr3_nt: TGTGCCAGCAGTGAAACGCAGCTAGAGACCCAGTACTTC; cdr3_aa: CASSETQLETQYF
j_call: TRBJ1-1; v_call: TRBV2; d_call: -; clone_size: once; cdr3_nt: TGTGCCAGCAGTGATTACAGGGACACTGAAGCTTTCTTT; cdr3_aa: CASSDYRDTEAFF
j_call: TRBJ1-1; v_call: TRBV6-2/TRBV6-3; d_call: -; clone_size: once; cdr3_nt: TGTGCCAGCCTTCGGAACACTGAAGCTTTCTTT; cdr3_aa: CASLRNTEAFF
j_call: TRBJ1-1; v_call: TRBV28; d_call: -; clone_size: -; cdr3_nt: TGTGCCAGCAGTTTGGGACGGTCAATGAACACTGAAGCTTTCTTT; cdr3_aa: CASSLGRSMNTEAFF
j_call: TRBJ1-2; v_call: TRBV28; d_call: -; clone_size: -; cdr3_nt: TGTGCCAGCAGTCGACCGCCTCTTAATGGCTACACCTTC; cdr3_aa: CASSRPPLNGYTF
j_call: TRBJ2-4; v_call: TRBV7-2; d_call: TRBD1; clone_size: -; cdr3_nt: TGTGCCAGCAGTTTGCCCTTTCAGGGGGAGTACTTC; cdr3_aa: CASSLPFQGEYF
j_call: TRBJ2-3; v_call: TRBV12-5; d_call: TRBD2; clone_size: -; cdr3_nt: TGTGCTAGTGGTCCCGGGGGGTCAGATACGCAGTATTTT; cdr3_aa: CASGPGGSDTQYF
j_call: TRBJ1-1; v_call: TRBV28; d_call: -; clone_size: -; cdr3_nt: TGTGCCACAGAGGGGGGAATGGGCACTGAAGCTTTCTTT; cdr3_aa: CATEGGMGTEAFF
j_call: TRBJ2-7; v_call: TRBV7-2; d_call: -; clone_size: -; cdr3_nt: TGTGCCAGCAGCTCGGACACTAGTGAGCAGTACTTC; cdr3_aa: CASSSDTSEQYF
j_call: TRBJ2-3; v_call: TRBV7-2; d_call: -; clone_size: -; cdr3_nt: TGTGCCAGCAGCTTAGGATTATCGGGGGTGGGAGATACGCAGTATTTT; cdr3_aa: CASSLGLSGVGDTQYF
j_call: TRBJ1-6; v_call: TRBV7-2; d_call: -; clone_size: -; cdr3_nt: TGTGCCAGCAGCTTTAACTTAGATAATTCACCCCTCCACTTT; cdr3_aa: CASSFNLDNSPLHF
j_call: TRBJ1-5; v_call: TRBV4-2; d_call: -; clone_size: -; cdr3_nt: TGTGCCAGCAGCCAAGGGGGGAATCAGCCCCAGCATTTT; cdr3_aa: CASSQGGNQPQHF
j_call: TRBJ2-7; v_call: TRBV30; d_call: -; clone_size: -; cdr3_nt: TGTGCCTGGAGGTCTCCCCCGCCGGGCGAGCAGTACTTC; cdr3_aa: CAWRSPPPGEQYF
j_call: TRBJ1-2; v_call: TRBV5-1; d_call: TRBD1; clone_size: -; cdr3_nt: TGCGCCAGCAGCTTGGAGAGGACAGGGTTCGGCTACACCTTC; cdr3_aa: CASSLERTGFGYTF
j_call: TRBJ1-1; v_call: TRBV29-1; d_call: -; clone_size: -; cdr3_nt: TGCAGCGTTGGGGTTGGCGGGAACACTGAAGCTTTCTTT; cdr3_aa: CSVGVGGNTEAFF
j_call: TRBJ2-2; v_call: TRBV12-3/TRBV12-4; d_call: -; clone_size: -; cdr3_nt: TGTGCCAGCAGTTTAAGGGCAACCACGAACACCGGGGAGCTGTTTTTT; cdr3_aa: CASSLRATTNTGELFF
j_call: TRBJ2-7; v_call: TRBV28; d_call: TRBD1; clone_size: -; cdr3_nt: TGTGCCAGCAGTTTTATAATATTCGGACAGGGGACATCCTACGAGCAGTACTTC; cdr3_aa: CASSFIIFGQGTSYEQYF
j_call: TRBJ1-4; v_call: TRBV29-1; d_call: -; clone_size: -; cdr3_nt: TGCAGCGTTGGAGACAGGTTAGGGAATGAAAAACTGTTTTTT; cdr3_aa: CSVGDRLGNEKLFF
j_call: TRBJ2-7; v_call: TRBV6-5; d_call: -; clone_size: -; cdr3_nt: TGTGCCAGCAGTTCCACCTTAAACAGCAGGGGTTACGAGCAGTACTTC; cdr3_aa: CASSSTLNSRGYEQYF
j_call: TRBJ2-1; v_call: TRBV30; d_call: -; clone_size: once; cdr3_nt: TGTGCCTGGAGTGTACTGGGCGGAGACTCCTACAATGAGCAGTTCTTC; cdr3_aa: CAWSVLGGDSYNEQFF
j_call: TRBJ1-2; v_call: TRBV30; d_call: -; clone_size: -; cdr3_nt: TGTGCCTGGAGTGTAGGGGGCTATGGCTACACCTTC; cdr3_aa: CAWSVGGYGYTF
j_call: TRBJ2-1; v_call: TRBV18; d_call: -; clone_size: -; cdr3_nt: TGTGCCAGCTCACCAAATTGGTCGGGTGAGCAGTTCTTC; cdr3_aa: CASSPNWSGEQFF
j_call: TRBJ2-7; v_call: TRBV5-1; d_call: -; clone_size: few; cdr3_nt: TGCGCCAGCAGCGACGGGACGGCCGCCTACGAGCAGTACTTC; cdr3_aa: CASSDGTAAYEQYF
j_call: TRBJ2-1; v_call: TRBV20-1; d_call: -; clone_size: -; cdr3_nt: TGCAGTGCTGGGGGATCTAAAACCAATGAGCAGTTCTTC; cdr3_aa: CSAGGSKTNEQFF
j_call: TRBJ2-5; v_call: TRBV19; d_call: TRBD1; clone_size: -; cdr3_nt: TGTGCCAGTACCGCGGGACAGGGGGTAGAGACCCAGTACTTC; cdr3_aa: CASTAGQGVETQYF
j_call: TRBJ2-3; v_call: TRBV21-1; d_call: -; clone_size: -; cdr3_nt: TGTGCCAGCAGCAAAGAAGACTCGCCGGAGACGGACGCAGATACGCAGTATTTT; cdr3_aa: CASSKEDSPETDADTQYF
j_call: TRBJ2-1; v_call: TRBV19; d_call: TRBD1; clone_size: -; cdr3_nt: TGTGCCAGTAGTAAACAGGGGTCCAACAATGAGCAGTTCTTC; cdr3_aa: CASSKQGSNNEQFF
j_call: TRBJ2-2; v_call: TRBV24-1; d_call: TRBD1; clone_size: -; cdr3_nt: TGTGCCACCAGTGATTCCCGGGACAGGGGCTCGGTCGGGGAGCTGTTTTTT; cdr3_aa: CATSDSRDRGSVGELFF
j_call: TRBJ1-1; v_call: TRBV6-2/TRBV6-3; d_call: -; clone_size: -; cdr3_nt: TGTGCCAGCAGTAATGAAGGTTTCACTGAAGCCTTCTTT; cdr3_aa: CASSNEGFTEAFF